This is a list of T cell receptor beta chains from one sample in a study of tumor and adjacent non-tumor tissue in lung cancer. TCRdb analysed the multiplex PCR reads with MiXCR anew, one entry per CDR3 protein. The data show about 200,000 distinct CDR3 sequences, with about 71% seen just once and approximately 26% held by the top ten. The sample taken for sequencing was lung tumor tissue. All receptors come from a man between 60 and 75 years old with non-small cell lung cancer. Both conserved end residues are part of each CDR3. Each record gives: V gene, J gene, D gene, CDR3 protein. D genes are given only for firm matches.

v_call: TRBV20-1
j_call: TRBJ2-3
d_call: TRBD2
cdr3_aa: CSARELAGPTDTQYF

v_call: TRBV6-5
j_call: TRBJ2-7
d_call: NA
cdr3_aa: CASGNGEVTRYEHYF

v_call: TRBV6-6
j_call: TRBJ2-1
d_call: TRBD1
cdr3_aa: CTSSYSIWDRANEQFF

v_call: TRBV5-1
j_call: TRBJ1-2
d_call: NA
cdr3_aa: CASNLDPGYDGYTF

v_call: TRBV11-2
j_call: TRBJ2-7
d_call: NA
cdr3_aa: CASSWGREQYF

v_call: TRBV20-1
j_call: TRBJ2-1
d_call: TRBD2
cdr3_aa: CSATDFGTSAYNEQLF

v_call: TRBV12-3/TRBV12-4
j_call: TRBJ2-2
d_call: NA
cdr3_aa: CASSFSGADTGELFF

v_call: TRBV10-2
j_call: TRBJ2-7
d_call: NA
cdr3_aa: CASIFSGAHEQYF

v_call: TRBV5-4
j_call: TRBJ2-1
d_call: TRBD1
cdr3_aa: CASSFRTGGGERFF

v_call: TRBV6-1
j_call: TRBJ1-1
d_call: NA
cdr3_aa: CANSESGSRGVASF

v_call: TRBV11-3
j_call: TRBJ2-6
d_call: NA
cdr3_aa: CASSKNKGGSSGANVLTF

v_call: TRBV20-1
j_call: TRBJ2-4
d_call: TRBD1
cdr3_aa: CSAPDRAFAKNIQYF

v_call: TRBV11-2
j_call: TRBJ1-1
d_call: TRBD1
cdr3_aa: CASSLAGTGLSDTEAFF

v_call: TRBV4-3
j_call: TRBJ2-3
d_call: TRBD1
cdr3_aa: CASSREDRGTTDTQYF

v_call: TRBV11-2
j_call: TRBJ2-3
d_call: NA
cdr3_aa: CASSLILASTDTQYF

v_call: TRBV20-1
j_call: TRBJ2-2
d_call: NA
cdr3_aa: CSGSRRTGELFF

v_call: TRBV28
j_call: TRBJ1-2
d_call: TRBD1
cdr3_aa: CASSGGQGGGYTF

v_call: TRBV6-5
j_call: TRBJ1-2
d_call: TRBD1
cdr3_aa: CASSYTDRELDYGYTF

v_call: TRBV6-1
j_call: TRBJ1-1
d_call: TRBD1
cdr3_aa: CAGSWTGEGTEAFF

v_call: TRBV6-1
j_call: TRBJ2-7
d_call: NA
cdr3_aa: CASSPQGPYEQCF

v_call: TRBV5-5
j_call: TRBJ2-1
d_call: NA
cdr3_aa: CAGSSHRDITNEQFF

v_call: TRBV12-3/TRBV12-4
j_call: TRBJ1-2
d_call: NA
cdr3_aa: CANLRGGEVNYGYTF

v_call: TRBV11-3
j_call: TRBJ2-1
d_call: TRBD2
cdr3_aa: CASSLDRTRRGRAYSEQFF

v_call: TRBV20-1
j_call: NA
d_call: NA
cdr3_aa: CSARVGGHHETQFF